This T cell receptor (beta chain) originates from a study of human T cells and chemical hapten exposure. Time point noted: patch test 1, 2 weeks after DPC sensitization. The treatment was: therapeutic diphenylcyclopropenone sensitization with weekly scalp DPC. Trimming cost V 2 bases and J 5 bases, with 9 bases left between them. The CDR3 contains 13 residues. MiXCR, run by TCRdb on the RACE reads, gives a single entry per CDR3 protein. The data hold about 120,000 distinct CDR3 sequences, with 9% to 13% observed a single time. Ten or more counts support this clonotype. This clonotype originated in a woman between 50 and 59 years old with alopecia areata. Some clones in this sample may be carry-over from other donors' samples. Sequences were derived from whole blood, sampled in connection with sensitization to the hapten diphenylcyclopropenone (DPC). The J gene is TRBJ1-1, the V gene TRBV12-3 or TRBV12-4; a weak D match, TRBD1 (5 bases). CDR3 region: CASSLQGPTEAFF. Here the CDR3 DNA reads TGTGCCAGCAGTTTACAGGGTCCGACTGAAGCTTTCTTT.